These 9 T cell receptor beta chains share one sample of origin, sequenced in a study of spatial heterogeneity in lung cancer. TCRdb re-called the 5' RACE reads with MiXCR, one entry per CDR3 protein. The data contain around 20,000 distinct CDR3 sequences, about 8.9% of them seen just once; the ten biggest clones take up roughly 20%. Time point here: blood at routine non-recurrence follow-up after resection. This material consisted of PBMCs, taken at follow-up. All receptors come from a male donor with early-stage non-small cell lung cancer.

The chain carries TRBV6-2 or TRBV6-3 and TRBJ2-5; the match to TRBD2 covers 8 bases. The CDR3 has 16 amino acids. Germline V gives CDR1 MNHEY, CDR2 SVGEGT. The V gene end was trimmed by 4 bases and the J gene end by 2 bases; junction bases not matched to a gene: 9. The CDR3 DNA reads TGTGCCAGCAGTTTCGGGACTAGTCGTTTTCAAGAGACCCAGTACTTC. This sequence encodes CASSFGTSRFQETQYF.

In its sample, this clonotype was seen many times. The chain is built from TRBV29-1 and TRBJ2-7; 8 nucleotides line up with TRBD1. The trim removed 7 bases at V and 1 base at J, leaving 9 bases unmatched. Looked up from germline, CDR1 is SQVTM and CDR2 is ANQGSEA. This CDR3 contains 14 residues. CDR3 amino acids: CSAAGQGGSYEQYF. Here the CDR3 DNA reads TGCAGCGCGGCCGGACAGGGCGGGTCCTACGAGCAGTACTTC.

This sequence joins TRBV5-5 and TRBJ1-1, with D perhaps matching TRBD1 (6 bases). V gave up 4 bases and J gave up 5 bases, with 15 bases separating them. This CDR3 is built from 14 residues. Germline values: CDR1 SGHKS, CDR2 YYEKEE (reference sequence). CDR3 DNA: TGTGCCAGCAGCATGGGACACCGGGGTACTGAAGCTTTCTTT. Translated, it gives CASSMGHRGTEAFF.

This clonotype was seen many times. The chain couples TRBV6-2 or TRBV6-3 to TRBJ1-5; no clear D gene. CDR3 length: 13 residues. V gave up 5 bases and J gave up 4 bases, with 9 bases separating them. The germline CDR1 and CDR2 sequences are MNHEY and SVGEGT. The CDR3 loop reads CASSSRENQPQHF. CDR3 bases: TGTGCCAGCAGTAGTCGGGAAAATCAGCCCCAGCATTTT.

There are many counts of this clonotype. The chain employs TRBV5-1 and TRBJ1-3; 9 bases are a match to TRBD1. Germline-derived CDR1 and CDR2 are SGHRS and YFSETQ. CDR3 length: 16 residues. Losses at the gene ends were 4 bases for V and 4 bases for J; bases not matched to a gene: 9. CDR3 protein: CASSLMGQGGGNTIYF. The CDR3 region has the DNA TGCGCCAGCAGCCTGATGGGACAGGGAGGAGGAAACACCATATATTTT.

The chain uses TRBV29-1 and TRBJ1-2; D not resolved. The germline V and J ends were trimmed by 6 bases and 8 bases, with 16 bases remaining between them. Germline V gene lookup returns CDR1 SQVTM and CDR2 ANQGSEA. This CDR3 contains 12 residues. CDR3 nucleotide sequence: TGCAGCGTCGATGGCCCTGAGAGGGGCTACACCTTC. It codes for CSVDGPERGYTF.

This clonotype qualifies as medium-sized (0.01 to 0.1%). At one end, the junction sequence differs from germline, possibly due to a read error. The DNA for the CDR3 is TGTGCCAGCAGTCCGCGGACAGGTCTTGGAAACACCCTATATTTT. Its translation: CASSPRTGLGNTLYF. The chain couples TRBV7-9 to TRBJ1-3, with 7 positions matching TRBD1. This CDR3 spans 15 amino acids. CDR1 is SEHNR and CDR2 is FQNEAQ in the germline V gene (reference sequence).

In this sample, this clonotype is medium-sized. This sequence joins TRBV10-3 and TRBJ2-2, with 11 bases that match TRBD2. Germline V gives CDR1 ENHRY, CDR2 SYGVKD. This CDR3 has 16 amino acids. Trimming at V came to 5 bases and at J to 1 base, leaving 3 bases not matched to a gene. CDR3 nucleotides: TGTGCCATCAGTACCGGGACTAGCGGGAACACCGGGGAGCTGTTTTTT. Amino acid sequence: CAISTGTSGNTGELFF.

This clonotype was observed a few times. The chain links TRBV7-8 to TRBJ2-3; 9 bases map to TRBD1. In germline, CDR1 is SGHVS, CDR2 FQNEAQ. This CDR3 contains 17 residues. The junction had 13 bases not matched to a gene; V was cut back by 5 bases and J by 4 bases. The CDR3 DNA sequence: TGTGCCAGCAGCGGAATCATCGGGACAGGGCCCGCAGATACGCAGTATTTT. This translates into CASSGIIGTGPADTQYF.